Following are 6 T cell receptor beta chains from one sample sequenced in a study of blood T cell repertoires in COVID-19. Assay: immunoSEQ multiplex PCR; the TCRdb copy retains only in-frame clones and omits some. Among about 140,000 clones listed, around four fifths were seen once. Sequenced material: PBMCs or T cells enriched from blood (not recorded which). Receptors were obtained from a woman aged 45-60 years with acute COVID-19.

This clone appeared once. This chain connects TRBV9 to TRBJ1-2, with D maybe TRBD1 (6 bases). The CDR3 sequence is 16 residues long. CDR1 and CDR2 from the germline V gene are SGDLS and YYNGEE. The V gene lost 1 base and the J gene lost 4 bases, with 17 bases spanning the gap. The CDR3 reads CASSVPNNRAGYGYTF. The CDR3 DNA follows: TGTGCCAGCAGCGTACCCAATAACAGGGCTGGCTATGGCTACACCTTC.

The V call is TRBV28, the J call TRBJ2-1, with D tentatively TRBD1 (6 bases). The CDR3 totals 16 residues. Looked up from germline, CDR1 is MDHEN and CDR2 is SYDVKM. V was shortened by 4 bases and J by 3 bases, with 16 bases between the two germline ends. CDR3 in DNA: TGTGCCAGCAGTTCCTCCGGGACAAGGAACTACAATGAGCAGTTCTTC. Translating it yields CASSSSGTRNYNEQFF.

This clone was detected only a few times. The CDR3 DNA follows: TGTGCCACCAGCAGAGGGACCGGGACAGGGGGGGACGAGCAGTACTTC. Its protein is CATSRGTGTGGDEQYF. This chain links TRBV15 with TRBJ2-7; 11 bases align to TRBD1. J lost 5 bases, V lost 1 base, and 7 bases had no gene match. Germline CDR1 reads LNHNV; CDR2 reads YYDKDF (reference sequence). This CDR3 is 16 amino acids long.

V and J are TRBV19 and TRBJ2-1; possibly TRBD2 for D (5 bases). The CDR3 covers 15 residues. Germline V CDR1 and CDR2: LNHDA, SQIVND (reference sequence). Deletions cut 7 bases from V and 4 bases from J, with 17 bases between. Here the CDR3 DNA reads TGTGCCAGTACGCCGAGGGCTCTAGAGTACAATGAGCAGTTCTTC. Translation gives CASTPRALEYNEQFF.

The rearrangement joins TRBV9 to TRBJ1-2, with D unresolved. The CDR3 extends over 14 amino acids. Germline V gene data show CDR1 as SGDLS and CDR2 as YYNGEE. V was clipped by 3 bases and J by 0 bases, with 9 bases between them. DNA of the CDR3: TGTGCCAGCAGCGCCCTTACACCTAACTATGGCTACACCTTC. Amino acid sequence: CASSALTPNYGYTF.

The J gene is TRBJ1-1, the V gene TRBV19; possibly TRBD1 for D (5 bases). Trimming pared 6 bases from V and 1 base from J, leaving 15 bases between. The CDR3 sequence is 15 residues long. Germline V lookup: CDR1 LNHDA, CDR2 SQIVND (reference sequence). CDR3 sequence (DNA): TGTGCCAGTAGCCCCCCGGGGGTTAAGAACACTGAAGCTTTCTTT. This gives the protein CASSPPGVKNTEAFF.